Listed below are T cell receptor beta chains from one sample, sequenced in a study of blood T cells in healthy people across ages. A single record per CDR3 protein comes from TCRdb applying MiXCR to the 5' RACE reads. The table shows some 1.6 million distinct CDR3 sequences, with about 35% occurring only once. The sequenced material came from blood. The receptors originated from a woman younger than 45 in good health. Each CDR3 is given with its conserved first and last residue. D genes are given only for firm matches. A row's size may be missing; if present it is once, few, many or a size class.

abundance	j_gene	d_gene	v_gene	CDR3aa	CDR3nt
few	TRBJ2-7	.	TRBV14	CTSSQERQIGEQYF	TGTACCAGCAGCCAAGAACGGCAAATTGGCGAGCAGTACTTC
many	TRBJ2-5	TRBD1	TRBV29-1	CSVERDRVNTQYF	TGCAGCGTTGAAAGGGACAGGGTGAATACCCAGTACTTC
few	TRBJ2-1	.	TRBV7-3	CASSLKPSSYNEQFF	TGTGCCAGCAGCTTAAAGCCTAGCTCCTACAATGAGCAGTTCTTC
few	TRBJ2-3	.	TRBV10-3	CAISERGLSDTQYF	TGTGCCATCAGTGAGAGAGGCCTGTCAGATACGCAGTATTTT
few	TRBJ1-4	.	TRBV5-1	CASSKTGTSGEKLFF	TGCGCCAGCAGTAAGACCGGGACTTCAGGCGAAAAACTGTTTTTT
.	TRBJ2-7	TRBD2	TRBV9	CASGAGGGAYEQYF	TGTGCCAGCGGCGCCGGGGGGGGTGCCTACGAGCAGTACTTC
.	TRBJ2-1	.	TRBV29-1	CSVGGLASGQFF	TGCAGCGTGGGGGGGCTAGCTAGCGGGCAGTTCTTC
.	TRBJ2-7	TRBD2	TRBV7-2	CASSLPGLAGEIEQYF	TGTGCCAGCAGCTTACCGGGACTAGCGGGAGAGATCGAGCAGTACTTC
.	TRBJ2-3	.	TRBV10-2	CASSELVRGTTTDTQYF	TGCGCCAGCAGTGAGCTTGTTCGGGGCACAACCACGGATACGCAGTATTTT
few	TRBJ2-4	TRBD1	TRBV27	CASSLGQGANIQYF	TGTGCCAGCAGTTTGGGACAGGGGGCGAACATTCAGTACTTC
once	TRBJ2-1	TRBD2	TRBV20-1	CSARDGTSGMSEQFF	TGCAGTGCTAGAGATGGGACTAGCGGGATGAGCGAGCAGTTCTTC
.	TRBJ1-2	TRBD1	TRBV4-1	CASSPVQGRAGYTF	TGCGCCAGCAGCCCCGTACAGGGGCGGGCTGGCTACACCTTC
.	TRBJ2-7	TRBD2	TRBV5-4	CASSPGGGRNYEQYF	TGTGCCAGCAGCCCCGGCGGCGGGAGGAACTACGAGCAGTACTTC
.	TRBJ2-5	.	TRBV7-9	CASSLLQGEETQYF	TGTGCCAGCAGCTTATTACAGGGAGAAGAGACCCAGTACTTC
.	TRBJ2-5	TRBD1	TRBV4-2	CANSQADRVVQTQYF	TGTGCCAACAGCCAAGCCGACAGGGTGGTGCAGACCCAGTACTTC
.	TRBJ2-7	.	TRBV28	CAVDSQSYEQYF	TGTGCCGTCGACTCGCAATCCTACGAGCAGTACTTC
.	TRBJ1-2	TRBD1	TRBV28	CASSRGQRGPYGYTF	TGTGCCAGCAGCCGGGGACAGCGAGGCCCCTATGGCTACACCTTC
.	TRBJ2-7	.	TRBV21-1	CASSKALEGLPNEQYF	TGTGCCAGCAGCAAAGCGCTTGAAGGGTTGCCTAACGAGCAGTACTTC
.	TRBJ2-1	TRBD2	TRBV20-1	CSARDLGGNNEQFF	TGCAGTGCTAGAGATCTCGGGGGGAACAATGAGCAGTTCTTC
.	TRBJ2-3	TRBD1	TRBV18	CASSPQRQGSDTQYF	TGTGCCAGCTCTCCCCAGCGACAGGGTTCAGATACGCAGTATTTT
.	TRBJ1-6	.	TRBV10-3	CAISESTAHLNSPLHF	TGTGCCATCAGTGAGTCGACTGCTCATCTTAATTCACCCCTCCACTTT
many	TRBJ2-7	.	TRBV11-2	CASSLGHTYEQYF	TGTGCCAGCAGCTTAGGCCATACCTACGAGCAGTACTTC
many	TRBJ2-7	.	TRBV6-6	CASSYSSVRAPYEQYF	TGTGCCAGCAGTTACTCGAGCGTTAGGGCCCCCTACGAGCAGTACTTC
.	TRBJ1-1	.	TRBV3-1	CASSQGPPNPGRAFF	TGTGCCAGCAGCCAAGGTCCTCCTAACCCGGGACGGGCTTTCTTT
.	TRBJ1-2	.	TRBV2	CASRARTGGYTF	TGTGCCAGCAGGGCCAGGACGGGTGGCTACACCTTC
.	TRBJ2-1	TRBD2	TRBV6-2/TRBV6-3	CASSPPGLTEQFF	TGTGCCAGCAGTCCCCCGGGACTAACTGAGCAGTTCTTC
many	TRBJ2-3	TRBD2	TRBV15	CATSRPSGSTDTQYF	TGTGCCACCAGCAGACCTAGCGGTAGCACAGATACGCAGTATTTT
.	TRBJ2-7	.	TRBV20-1	CSAAGGALAGEQYF	TGCAGTGCCGCCGGCGGGGCGCTTGCCGGAGAGCAGTACTTC
many	TRBJ2-5	TRBD1	TRBV5-1	CASSSRGTGTGLRETQYF	TGCGCCAGCAGCTCGAGAGGAACCGGGACAGGTCTTAGAGAGACCCAGTACTTC
.	TRBJ1-1	.	TRBV12-5	CASGFFRRQVEGTEAFF	TGTGCTAGTGGTTTTTTCCGACGACAGGTGGAAGGCACTGAAGCTTTCTTT
few	TRBJ2-3	TRBD2	TRBV5-1	CASSLALGLAGGDTQYF	TGCGCCAGCAGCTTGGCCCTGGGACTAGCGGGAGGGGATACGCAGTATTTT
.	TRBJ2-7	TRBD2	TRBV7-8	CASSWRGLNNEQYF	TGTGCCAGCAGCTGGAGGGGACTAAATAACGAGCAGTACTTC
.	TRBJ2-6	.	TRBV6-5	CASRLDRRPSGANVLTF	TGTGCCAGCAGACTAGACAGGAGGCCCTCTGGGGCCAACGTCCTGACTTTC
.	TRBJ2-5	.	TRBV4-2	CASSQGPSSETQYF	TGTGCCAGCAGCCAAGGCCCTAGTTCAGAGACCCAGTACTTC
.	TRBJ2-5	TRBD1	TRBV7-8	CASNLAGQGAGEQYF	TGTGCCAGCAACTTAGCGGGACAGGGGGCAGGAGAGCAGTACTTC